Included here is one TCR beta chain sequence, with context. Germline V gene data show CDR1 as MDHEN and CDR2 as SYDVKM. This CDR3 contains 14 residues. Trimming cost V 5 bases and J 8 bases; bases outside gene matches: 7. The source of the sample is a study of blood T cell repertoires in COVID-19. TCRdb's copy holds only in-frame clones and misses some; the assay was immunoSEQ multiplex PCR. The sample has approximately 300,000 clones; around 90% are singletons. This clonotype was sampled from a man aged 45-60 years with active or convalescent COVID-19. The sequenced sample consisted of peripheral blood. This rearrangement joins TRBV28 to TRBJ2-1; 9 nucleotides agree with TRBD2. CDR3 region: CASSPAGGPHEQFF. The CDR3 DNA is TGTGCCAGCAGTCCAGCGGGAGGCCCTCATGAGCAGTTCTTC.